Following are 32 T cell receptor beta chains from one sample sequenced in a study of blood T cell repertoires in COVID-19. Assay used: immunoSEQ multiplex PCR; TCRdb lists only in-frame clones, some missing. The sample lists tens of thousands of clones, over 90% occurring once. Specimen: peripheral blood. The receptor source for this set is a man in his sixties with active or convalescent COVID-19.

V and J are TRBV11-3 and TRBJ2-3; 13 nucleotides match TRBD2. With V trimmed by 5 bases and J by 2 bases, 7 bases remained unmatched. The germline gives CDR1 SGHNT, CDR2 YENEEA. This CDR3 comprises 17 residues. The CDR3 nucleotides are TGTGCCAGCAGCCAGGGACTAGCGGGAATAATCACAGATACGCAGTATTTT. This encodes CASSQGLAGIITDTQYF.

This clone occurred once. The chain employs TRBV23-1 and TRBJ1-3; D unresolved. TRBV23-1 is assigned to the ORF class and has an uncertain function. The length of the CDR3 is 14 residues. V lost 0 bases and J 3 bases, leaving 6 bases between the germline ends. This chain's CDR3 is CASSQSSVGNTIYF. DNA for the CDR3: TGCGCCAGCAGTCAATCTAGCGTTGGAAACACCATATATTTT.

The V and J genes are TRBV27 and TRBJ2-3; D remains ambiguous. Germline assignment: CDR1 MNHEY and CDR2 SMNVEV (reference sequence). V gave up 8 bases and J gave up 3 bases, with 15 bases separating them. The CDR3 sequence is 14 residues long. The CDR3 loop reads CASSRRGGTDTQYF. The DNA for the CDR3 is TGTGCCAGCTCACGACGCGGCGGAACAGATACGCAGTATTTT.

This sequence joins TRBV18 and TRBJ2-1; no clear D. CDR1 KGHSH and CDR2 LQKENI come from the germline V gene. Trimming stripped 6 bases from V and 0 bases from J, with 12 bases between. The CDR3 sequence is 15 residues long. The CDR3 nucleotides read TGTGCCAGCTCCCCGACTCGAGGCTCCTACAATGAGCAGTTCTTC. It yields the protein CASSPTRGSYNEQFF.

The chain uses TRBV19 and TRBJ1-5, with TRBD1 as a possible D gene (6 bases). V dropped 8 bases and J dropped 2 bases, with 13 bases sitting between them. From germline, CDR1 is LNHDA and CDR2 SQIVND (reference sequence). CDR3 size: 14 residues. In DNA form, the CDR3 reads TGTGCCAGTTGGCTGGGGGCTGGCAATCAGCCCCAGCATTTT. Its translation is CASWLGAGNQPQHF. Full variable domain (outside the CDR3, taken from reference TRBV19 and TRBJ1-5): DGGITQSPKYLFRKEGQNVTLSCEQNLNHDAMYWYRQDPGQGLRLIYYSQIVNDFQKGDIAEGYSVSREKKESFPLTVTSAQKNPTAFYLCASWLGAGNQPQHFGDGTRLSIL.

The V and J genes are TRBV3-1 (or the pseudogene TRBV3-2) and TRBJ1-2; 9 bases fit TRBD1. CDR1 LGHDT and CDR2 YNNKEL come from the germline V gene (reference sequence). Trimming at V came to 2 bases and at J to 6 bases, leaving 10 bases not matched to a gene. The CDR3 has 16 residues. CDR3 in amino acids: CASSQYRDRELDGYTF. CDR3 bases: TGTGCCAGCAGCCAATACCGGGACAGGGAGCTAGATGGCTACACCTTC.

The rearrangement uses TRBV27 and TRBJ2-7; 11 nucleotides line up with TRBD2. The CDR3 extends over 14 amino acids. V gave up 3 bases and J gave up 3 bases; unmatched junction bases: 1. CDR1 MNHEY and CDR2 SMNVEV come from the germline V gene (reference sequence). CDR3 in DNA: TGTGCCAGCAGTTTTGGGACTAGCGGCTACGAGCAGTACTTC. Translation gives CASSFGTSGYEQYF.

The chain employs TRBV7-9 and TRBJ1-5; D perhaps matches TRBD1 (6 bases). V lost 1 base, J lost 3 bases, and 10 bases lay in between. Germline V CDR1 and CDR2: SEHNR, FQNEAQ (reference sequence). The CDR3 is 15 amino acids. The CDR3 region is CASSLVGAVNQPQHF. CDR3 nucleotides: TGTGCCAGCAGCTTAGTGGGGGCGGTCAATCAGCCCCAGCATTTT.

V and J are TRBV6-1 and TRBJ1-2; a weak D match, TRBD1 (5 bases). CDR1 is MNHNS, CDR2 SASEGT, per germline. V lost 2 bases, J lost 6 bases, and 7 bases lay in between. The CDR3 sequence is 12 residues long. CDR3 protein: CASSERGDGYTF. Written as DNA, the CDR3 is TGTGCCAGCAGTGAAAGGGGTGATGGCTACACCTTC.

V gene TRBV7-6 combines with J gene TRBJ1-6; D remains unclear. CDR3 length: 13 amino acids. Germline values: CDR1 SGHVS, CDR2 FNYEAQ. V gave up 0 bases and J gave up 14 bases, with 11 bases separating them. The CDR3 protein is CASSLARDLALHF. The CDR3, as DNA: TGTGCCAGCAGCTTAGCGAGGGATTTAGCCCTCCACTTT.

This chain links TRBV10-2 with TRBJ1-1, with D possibly TRBD1 on 5 matching bases. The CDR3 is made up of 14 amino acids. CDR1 and CDR2 (germline): WSHSY, SAAADI. The germline V and J ends were trimmed by 4 bases and 5 bases, with 14 bases remaining between them. The CDR3 bases are TGCGCCAGCAGTGCACAGGAAAGTCGTACTGAAGCTTTCTTT. Protein product: CASSAQESRTEAFF.

V and J are TRBV6-4 and TRBJ2-3; 8 nucleotides match TRBD2. The ends lost 6 bases at V and 8 bases at J; junction bases unmatched: 13. This CDR3 spans 15 amino acids. In germline, CDR1 is MRHNA, CDR2 SNTAGT. The chain's CDR3 is CASSPMERGLATQYF. In DNA, the CDR3 is TGTGCCAGCAGCCCGATGGAGCGGGGGTTAGCTACGCAGTATTTT.

This chain connects TRBV28 to TRBJ2-3, with 8 positions matching TRBD1. The CDR3 is 13 amino acids. Germline V gene sequence: CDR1 MDHEN, CDR2 SYDVKM. Trimming at V came to 4 bases and at J to 6 bases, leaving 3 bases not matched to a gene. The CDR3 region is CASSSGGADTQYF. The DNA for the CDR3 is TGTGCCAGCAGTTCAGGGGGCGCGGATACGCAGTATTTT.

V usage is TRBV4-2 and J usage is TRBJ1-5; D might be TRBD1 (5 bases). The CDR3 runs to 16 residues. The germline CDR1 and CDR2 sequences are LGHNA and YNFKEQ. V shed 3 bases and J shed 2 bases, with 14 bases lying between them. The DNA for the CDR3 is TGTGCCAGCAGCCAGTCGACAGTTTCGGGCAATCAGCCCCAGCATTTT. Its translation is CASSQSTVSGNQPQHF.

This chain joins TRBV9 and TRBJ2-2; 11 nucleotides agree with TRBD1. The CDR3 runs 16 residues. Germline CDR1 is SGDLS and CDR2 is YYNGEE. Trimming at V came to 4 bases and at J to 7 bases, leaving 9 bases not matched to a gene. This CDR3 reads CASSPRTGGFVGELFF. The DNA of the CDR3 is TGTGCCAGCAGCCCCCGGACAGGGGGCTTTGTCGGGGAGCTGTTTTTT.

The gene calls are TRBV4-3 and TRBJ2-7; TRBD2 agrees at 12 bases. Unmatched junction bases numbered 8, after V lost 4 bases and J lost 7 bases. The CDR3 is 15 residues long. Germline CDR1 LGHNA, CDR2 YSLEER. Here the CDR3 DNA reads TGCGCCAGCAGCCGGCTAGCGGGAGGGCCGGGGGAGCAGTACTTC. Protein: CASSRLAGGPGEQYF.

This chain joins TRBV11-1 and TRBJ1-1; no clear D. This CDR3 comprises 15 residues. V was pared by 2 bases and J by 2 bases, with 12 bases between. Germline values: CDR1 SGHAT, CDR2 FQDESV (reference sequence). The CDR3 loop reads CASSLRLGLNTEAFF. The CDR3 region has the DNA TGTGCCAGCAGCTTACGCCTAGGACTAAACACTGAAGCTTTCTTT. Variable domain in full (rest from reference TRBV11-1 and TRBJ1-1): EAEVAQSPRYKITEKSQAVAFWCDPISGHATLYWYRQILGQGPELLVQFQDESVVDDSQLPKDRFSAERLKGVDSTLKIQPAELGDSAMYLCASSLRLGLNTEAFFGQGTRLTVV.

J is TRBJ2-7 and V is TRBV30, with 13 bases aligning to TRBD2. CDR1 and CDR2 (germline): GTSNPN, SVGIG (reference sequence). This CDR3 has 14 residues. The V gene end was trimmed by 4 bases and the J gene end by 6 bases; junction bases not matched to a gene: 6. The CDR3 nucleotides read TGTGCCTGGATAGGACTAGCGGGAGCGGGCGAGCAGTACTTC. Its translation is CAWIGLAGAGEQYF.

The J gene is TRBJ1-3, the V gene TRBV27; TRBD1 matches at 7 bases. Germline loops: CDR1 MNHEY, CDR2 SMNVEV (reference sequence). The CDR3 spans 16 residues. The V and J ends lost 5 bases and 0 bases, in that order; junction bases with no gene match: 7. CDR3 nucleotide sequence: TGTGCCAGCAGTCGGACCGGGACAGCCTCTGGAAACACCATATATTTT. Its protein is CASSRTGTASGNTIYF.

This chain connects TRBV2 to TRBJ1-6, with a weak D call TRBD1 (5 bases). V lost 2 bases to trimming and J lost 4 bases, with 18 bases between them. Germline V gene sequence: CDR1 SNHLY, CDR2 FYNNEI. The CDR3 loop spans 18 amino acids. The CDR3 nucleotides are TGTGCCAGCAGTGAACTGGGGCGCGTTCTTTGGTATAATTCACCCCTCCACTTT. Its translation: CASSELGRVLWYNSPLHF.

The chain combines TRBV5-6 with TRBJ1-5, with 7 bases fitting TRBD1. CDR1 SGHDT and CDR2 YYEEEE come from the germline V gene. The CDR3 covers 15 residues. The ends lost 0 bases at V and 6 bases at J; junction bases unmatched: 6. CDR3 nucleotide sequence: TGTGCCAGCAGCTTGGCCCCAGCAGGGGGTCAGCCCCAGCATTTT. Its protein product is CASSLAPAGGQPQHF.

V and J are TRBV6-5 and TRBJ1-2; D is possibly TRBD1 (6 bases). Trimming removed 6 bases from V and 6 bases from J, with 14 bases in between. CDR1 MNHEY and CDR2 SVGAGI come from the germline V gene. This CDR3 has 13 residues. The CDR3 nucleotides read TGTGCCAGCAGCCTATACAACAGGGATGGCTACACCTTC. This gives the protein CASSLYNRDGYTF.

V is TRBV18 and J is TRBJ2-2, with 8 bases that match TRBD1. The CDR3 runs to 17 residues. CDR1 is KGHSH, CDR2 LQKENI, per germline. Trimming cost V 6 bases and J 0 bases; bases outside gene matches: 9. The CDR3 sequence: CASSEAGGPSNTGELFF. CDR3 nucleotides: TGTGCCAGCTCGGAGGCAGGGGGCCCCTCGAACACCGGGGAGCTGTTTTTT.

This clone has only one observation. The CDR3 DNA reads TGCGCCAGCAGCTTCGGACAGGGCACAGATACGCAGTATTTT. Translated, it gives CASSFGQGTDTQYF. The chain is built from TRBV5-1 and TRBJ2-3; 7 nucleotides line up with TRBD1. From germline, CDR1 is SGHRS and CDR2 YFSETQ. V trimming: 2 bases; J trimming: 1 base; junction bases outside the gene matches: 1. This CDR3 has 14 amino acids.

The V call is TRBV15, the J call TRBJ2-7, with D possibly matching TRBD2 (6 bases). V lost 0 bases and J 3 bases, leaving 12 bases between the germline ends. Germline values: CDR1 LNHNV, CDR2 YYDKDF (reference sequence). This CDR3 contains 15 residues. The CDR3 nucleotides are TGTGCCACCAGCAGAGAGCGGGACGGGGGCTACGAGCAGTACTTC. It yields the protein CATSRERDGGYEQYF.

This clone has a single count. This chain uses TRBV28 with TRBJ1-5; D call uncertain. From germline, CDR1 is MDHEN and CDR2 SYDVKM. The CDR3 is made up of 16 amino acids. V was cut by 7 bases and J by 2 bases, with 18 bases left in between. In DNA form, the CDR3 reads TGTGCCAGCAATTCCTGGAAGGGAGTTGGCAATCAGCCCCAGCATTTT. This translates into CASNSWKGVGNQPQHF. The complete variable domain, with remaining parts taken from reference TRBV28 and TRBJ1-5, reads DVKVTQSSRYLVKRTGEKVFLECVQDMDHENMFWYRQDPGLGLRLIYFSYDVKMKEKGDIPEGYSVSREKKERFSLILESASTNQTSMYLCASNSWKGVGNQPQHFGDGTRLSIL.

The chain is built from TRBV15 and TRBJ1-5; D is unresolved. V lost 8 bases, J lost 5 bases, and 13 bases lay in between. CDR1 is LNHNV, CDR2 YYDKDF, per germline (reference sequence). The CDR3 length is 13 residues. CDR3 residues: CATCSGTYQPQHF. Here the CDR3 DNA reads TGTGCCACCTGCTCAGGCACTTATCAGCCCCAGCATTTT.

The CDR3 here is CASSPGLAREAYNEQFF. CDR3 sequence (DNA): TGTGCCAGCAGCCCTGGACTAGCGAGAGAGGCCTACAATGAGCAGTTCTTC. This chain connects TRBV11-3 to TRBJ2-1, with 9 bases lining up with TRBD2. Germline V gives CDR1 SGHNT, CDR2 YENEEA. This CDR3 is 17 amino acids long. Trimming took 5 bases from V and 2 from J; bases not matched to a gene: 10.

This chain joins TRBV6-2 or TRBV6-3 and TRBJ2-7; TRBD1 matches 9 bases. The CDR3 is 16 amino acids. Germline lookup yields CDR1 MNHEY and CDR2 SVGEGT. The V and J ends lost 0 bases and 2 bases, in that order; junction bases with no gene match: 5. This chain's CDR3 is CASSYSTGTGTYEQYF. In nucleotides, the CDR3 is TGTGCCAGCAGTTACTCGACAGGGACAGGGACCTACGAGCAGTACTTC.

The chain employs TRBV5-1 and TRBJ2-3; 9 nucleotides align to TRBD2. This CDR3 has 17 residues. CDR1 and CDR2 from the germline V gene are SGHRS and YFSETQ. The junction had 14 bases not matched to a gene; V was cut back by 4 bases and J by 5 bases. Here the CDR3 DNA reads TGCGCCAGCAGCGCCGGATCTGGCGGGGGGGCAGTAGATACGCAGTATTTT. Translating gives CASSAGSGGGAVDTQYF.

The chain links TRBV6-6 to TRBJ2-3; 14 nucleotides agree with TRBD2. Germline CDR1 reads MNHNY; CDR2 reads SVGAGI (reference sequence). The length of the CDR3 is 16 residues. The junction had 7 bases not matched to a gene; V was cut back by 6 bases and J by 5 bases. The CDR3 sequence: CASRVGLAGGRDTQYF. The CDR3 nucleotides read TGTGCCAGCAGAGTTGGACTAGCGGGGGGACGAGATACGCAGTATTTT.

V is TRBV7-2 and J is TRBJ2-3; D is perhaps TRBD2 (8 bases). There are 17 residues in the CDR3. In germline, CDR1 is SGHTA, CDR2 FQGNSA. Trimming removed 2 bases at V and 4 bases at J, with 19 bases between. The chain's CDR3 is CASSLLGGGRNADTQYF. CDR3 sequence (DNA): TGTGCCAGCAGCTTACTAGGGGGCGGGAGGAATGCAGATACGCAGTATTTT.